These T cell receptor beta chains were read from a single sample in a study of blood T cell repertoires in COVID-19. This table comes from immunoSEQ multiplex PCR, and its TCRdb copy is limited to in-frame clones, with some not included. The table lists 150,000 or so clones, roughly 93% of them singletons. The sequenced sample was peripheral blood. The receptor source for this set is a woman aged 55-75 years with COVID-19, enrolled during active disease. Each CDR3 is given with its conserved first and last residue. Fields, in order: D gene, CDR3 length, J gene, clone size, V gene, CDR3 protein, CDR3 DNA. A D gene is named only where the DNA matches it firmly. Part of the rows lack a size; the others show once, few, many or a class for expanded clones.

>NA|14|TRBJ2-5|NA|TRBV7-2
CASSPSLYQETQYF
TGTGCCAGCAGCCCCTCCTTGTACCAAGAGACCCAGTACTTC
>TRBD1|14|TRBJ2-7|NA|TRBV5-4
CASSWGTGGYEQYF
TGTGCCAGCAGCTGGGGGACAGGGGGCTACGAGCAGTACTTC
>NA|16|TRBJ2-7|NA|TRBV5-4
CASSLADWGAPYEQYF
TGTGCCAGCAGCTTGGCGGATTGGGGCGCTCCCTACGAGCAGTACTTC
>NA|13|TRBJ2-7|NA|TRBV12-3/TRBV12-4
CASSLSGVYEQYF
TGTGCCAGCAGTTTGTCGGGGGTCTACGAGCAGTACTTC
>TRBD1|15|TRBJ1-1|NA|TRBV5-4
CASSYRGLSSDEAFF
TGTGCCAGCAGCTACAGGGGGCTTTCTTCTGATGAAGCTTTCTTT
>TRBD1|15|TRBJ1-2|NA|TRBV6-6
CASSTPRTGIYGYTF
TGTGCCAGCAGTACCCCCCGGACAGGGATTTATGGCTACACCTTC
>TRBD2|15|TRBJ2-1|NA|TRBV7-9
CASSPRSGGGYEQFF
TGTGCCAGCAGCCCCCGGAGCGGGGGTGGCTATGAGCAGTTCTTC
>NA|15|TRBJ1-3|few|TRBV7-6
CASSRGLSSGNTIYF
TGTGCCAGCAGCCGTGGACTGAGCTCTGGAAACACCATATATTTT
>TRBD1|16|TRBJ2-1|NA|TRBV6-6
CASSPSGAGGPIEQFF
TGTGCCAGCAGTCCCTCCGGGGCAGGGGGTCCAATCGAGCAGTTCTTC
>NA|15|TRBJ1-1|NA|TRBV5-1
CASSFYQGSGTEAFF
TGCGCCAGCAGCTTTTATCAGGGGTCTGGGACTGAAGCTTTCTTT
>NA|13|TRBJ2-2|NA|TRBV11-3
CASSPTRAGELFF
TGTGCCAGCAGCCCGACCCGGGCCGGGGAGCTGTTTTTT
>NA|13|TRBJ1-5|NA|TRBV18
CASSPGGNQPQHF
TGTGCCAGCTCACCGGGCGGGAATCAGCCCCAGCATTTT
>NA|15|TRBJ1-2|NA|TRBV6-5
CASSRGQNDLYGYTF
TGTGCCAGCAGCCGAGGACAGAACGACCTCTATGGCTACACCTTC
>NA|13|TRBJ1-1|once|TRBV20-1
CSASMGGNTEAFF
TGCAGTGCTAGTATGGGGGGGAACACTGAAGCTTTCTTT
>TRBD1|13|TRBJ1-1|once|TRBV11-2
CASSRTGVTEAFF
TGTGCCAGCAGCCGGACAGGGGTCACTGAAGCTTTCTTT
>NA|15|TRBJ1-6|NA|TRBV7-2
CASRSALGYNSPLHF
TGTGCCAGCAGGAGCGCCCTCGGGTACAATTCACCCCTCCACTTT
>NA|13|TRBJ1-5|NA|TRBV11-2
CASSLGQNQPQHF
TGTGCCAGCAGCCTGGGACAAAATCAGCCCCAGCATTTT
>NA|16|TRBJ1-2|NA|TRBV3-1/TRBV3-2
CASSLGIIGTNYGYTF
TGTGCCAGCAGCCTAGGCATTATCGGGACTAACTATGGCTACACCTTC
>TRBD1|14|TRBJ2-3|NA|TRBV19
CASSIGPGQGTQYF
TGTGCCAGTAGTATTGGCCCGGGACAGGGTACGCAGTATTTT
>TRBD1|16|TRBJ1-5|once|TRBV18
CASSPGTGTSNQPQHF
TGTGCCAGCTCACCGGGGACAGGAACTAGCAATCAGCCCCAGCATTTT
>NA|11|TRBJ1-1|NA|TRBV12-3/TRBV12-4
CASHRGTEAFF
TGTGCCAGCCATCGGGGCACTGAAGCTTTCTTT